Below, 25 T cell receptor beta chains from the same sample are listed, as sequenced in a study of human T cells and chemical hapten exposure. Time point specified: patch test 2, 6 weeks after DPC sensitization. Treatment: therapeutic diphenylcyclopropenone sensitization with weekly scalp DPC. TCRdb re-derived calls from the RACE reads in MiXCR, one entry per CDR3 protein. The table lists about 400,000 distinct CDR3 sequences, just under 6.5% of them singletons. The sample here was whole blood, taken in connection with sensitization to the hapten diphenylcyclopropenone (DPC). These TCRs come from a woman between 18 and 30 years old with alopecia areata. Some clones in this sample may be carry-over from other donors' samples.

This clonotype was counted ten times or more. V and J are TRBV29-1 and TRBJ1-1, with TRBD1 matching 12 bases. With 8 bases clipped from V and 5 bases from J, the junction kept 6 bases outside the gene matches. The germline gives CDR1 SQVTM, CDR2 ANQGSEA. The CDR3 totals 13 residues. CDR3 sequence reads: CSIGTGGMTEAFF. Here the CDR3 DNA reads TGCAGCATCGGGACAGGGGGCATGACTGAAGCTTTCTTT.

This clonotype was detected many times. The chain links TRBV6-2 or TRBV6-3 to TRBJ2-1; D remains unclear. CDR1 is MNHEY, CDR2 SVGEGT, per germline. Trimming removed 0 bases from V and 12 bases from J, with 12 bases in between. This CDR3 comprises 13 residues. The CDR3 loop is CASSYSTGSRQFF. The CDR3, as DNA: TGTGCCAGCAGTTACTCGACCGGGTCACGGCAGTTCTTC.

V is TRBV11-1 and J is TRBJ2-5; tentatively, D is TRBD2 (6 bases). Germline loops: CDR1 SGHAT, CDR2 FQDESV (reference sequence). With 5 bases removed from V and 9 bases from J, the gap between germline ends came to 13 bases. The CDR3 totals 12 residues. DNA of the CDR3: TGTGCCAGCAGCCCTACTGGGGAGGCCCAGTACTTC. Its protein is CASSPTGEAQYF.

This clonotype was observed many times. The gene calls are TRBV27 and TRBJ1-2; 10 nucleotides line up with TRBD1. Looked up from germline, CDR1 is MNHEY and CDR2 is SMNVEV (reference sequence). The CDR3 is 16 residues long. The V and J ends lost 8 bases and 3 bases, in that order; junction bases with no gene match: 12. For the CDR3, the DNA is TGTGCCAGCTCCCGAGAGCCGGACAGGGGGTACTATGGCTACACCTTC. Translating it yields CASSREPDRGYYGYTF.

This clonotype was seen repeatedly, ten times or more. The CDR3, as DNA: TGTGCCAGCAGCTTAGGCATAGGGGCTAACACTGAAGCTTTCTTT. Its translation is CASSLGIGANTEAFF. The chain carries TRBV11-1 and TRBJ1-1; TRBD1 might be the D (5 bases). Trimming removed 1 base from V and 2 bases from J, with 11 bases in between. CDR1 is SGHAT, CDR2 FQDESV, per germline (reference sequence). This CDR3 is 15 amino acids long.

The rearrangement joins TRBV29-1 to TRBJ1-2; D is undetermined. The V and J ends lost 5 bases and 4 bases respectively, with 5 bases between them. Germline V gene data show CDR1 as SQVTM and CDR2 as ANQGSEA. This CDR3 has 10 residues. The CDR3 nucleotides are TGCAGCGTTAAGGCCTATGGCTACACCTTC. It codes for CSVKAYGYTF.

The chain recombines TRBV7-2 with TRBJ2-3; TRBD2 matches at 8 bases. V lost 3 bases and J lost 5; bases outside the gene matches: 13. The CDR3 sequence is 17 residues long. Germline values: CDR1 SGHTA, CDR2 FQGNSA. CDR3 in amino acids: CASSFPPSGGAKDTQYF. CDR3 sequence (DNA): TGTGCCAGCAGCTTTCCCCCATCCGGGGGGGCCAAAGATACGCAGTATTTT.

This clonotype showed up many times. V usage is TRBV12-3 or TRBV12-4 and J usage is TRBJ1-5; possibly TRBD1 for D (5 bases). V shed 2 bases and J shed 12 bases, with 17 bases lying between them. CDR3 length: 14 residues. This CDR3 reads CASSLPPGTGGQHF. Written as DNA, the CDR3 is TGTGCCAGCAGTTTACCTCCGGGGACGGGTGGCCAGCATTTT.

This clonotype has a count of ten or more. The chain couples TRBV12-3 or TRBV12-4 to TRBJ2-1; TRBD2 aligns across 8 bases. With 5 bases clipped from V and 4 bases from J, the junction kept 7 bases outside the gene matches. CDR3 length: 15 amino acids. This chain's CDR3 is CASSPLGGAYNEQFF. Here the CDR3 DNA reads TGTGCCAGCAGTCCCCTCGGGGGGGCTTACAATGAGCAGTTCTTC.

Note on this clonotype: This may arise from a read error, as a much more abundant clone is one base away. The genes are TRBV9 and TRBJ1-3; no reliable D call. Germline V gene sequence: CDR1 SGDLS, CDR2 YYNGEE. The CDR3 length is 18 residues. This chain's CDR3 is CASSVRRDTKPSGDTIYF. CDR3 nucleotides: TGTGCCAGCAGCGTTCGTCGTGACACCAAACCCTCTGGAGACACCATATATTTT.

The sample holds a few counts of this clonotype. The rearrangement links TRBV27 to TRBJ2-3, with no clear D. Germline V gene data show CDR1 as MNHEY and CDR2 as SMNVEV (reference sequence). There are 14 residues in the CDR3. V was shortened by 5 bases and J by 0 bases, with 9 bases between the two germline ends. The DNA of the CDR3 is TGTGCCAGCAGTCTTAAAACTAGCACAGATACGCAGTATTTT. Encoded protein: CASSLKTSTDTQYF.

The chain has TRBV7-8 and TRBJ2-3, with D perhaps matching TRBD1 (6 bases). This CDR3 contains 14 residues. Per germline, CDR1 SGHVS and CDR2 FQNEAQ. V was shortened by 5 bases and J by 6 bases, with 15 bases between the two germline ends. This CDR3 is CASSPKYRVDTQYF. CDR3 DNA sequence: TGTGCCAGCAGCCCCAAATACAGGGTCGATACGCAGTATTTT.

This clonotype has just a few counts. The chain links TRBV10-3 to TRBJ2-3; 10 bases agree with TRBD2. The V gene end was trimmed by 6 bases and the J gene end by 0 bases; junction bases not matched to a gene: 18. CDR1 is ENHRY and CDR2 is SYGVKD in the germline V gene. This CDR3 spans 20 amino acids. The CDR3 reads CAIRTPVASGGRLSTDTQYF. The CDR3 nucleotides are TGTGCCATCAGGACCCCGGTGGCTAGCGGGGGAAGATTGAGCACAGATACGCAGTATTTT.

This clonotype has only a few counts. CDR3 nucleotide sequence: TGTGCCAGCTCACCCCCGCCAGGAAACATTCAGTACTTC. The encoded protein is CASSPPPGNIQYF. The chain recombines TRBV18 with TRBJ2-4, with no clear D. Germline-derived CDR1 and CDR2 are KGHSH and LQKENI. Trimming shortened V by 3 bases and J by 6 bases, and 9 bases separated the two germline ends. This CDR3 comprises 13 residues.

The V call is TRBV24-1, the J call TRBJ2-3; maybe TRBD1 (5 bases). CDR1 and CDR2 (germline): KGHDR, SFDVKD. CDR3 length: 19 amino acids. V lost 3 bases and J lost 0, with 21 bases in between. CDR3 nucleotides: TGTGCCACCAGTGATAGGGGCAGAATCTTCTCCGAAAGCACAGATACGCAGTATTTT. Amino acid sequence: CATSDRGRIFSESTDTQYF.

This clonotype was seen repeatedly, ten times or more. The rearrangement links TRBV5-5 to TRBJ2-3; D gene unclear. From germline, CDR1 is SGHKS and CDR2 YYEKEE (reference sequence). The CDR3 has 14 amino acids. V lost 4 bases and J 1 base, leaving 10 bases between the germline ends. CDR3 loop: CASSGPLGTDTQYF. The CDR3 DNA reads as TGTGCCAGCAGCGGTCCCTTGGGCACAGATACGCAGTATTTT.

This clonotype was counted ten times or more. Compared with germline, one end of the junction differs, possibly owing to a read error. The chain carries TRBV7-8 and TRBJ1-5, with D unclear. This CDR3 contains 14 residues. The germline V gene has CDR1 SGHVS and CDR2 FQNEAQ. The CDR3 coding sequence is TGTGCCAGCAGCTTCCAGTATAGCGATCAGCCCCAGCATTTT. Protein product: CASSFQYSDQPQHF.

Ten or more counts support this clonotype. This chain joins TRBV7-2 and TRBJ1-1; the match to TRBD1 covers 7 bases. The CDR3 is 15 amino acids. Germline loops: CDR1 SGHTA, CDR2 FQGNSA. V was pared by 1 base and J by 6 bases, with 8 bases of the junction left unmatched. CDR3 sequence: CASSLGDSAISEAFF. CDR3 coding DNA: TGTGCCAGCAGCTTAGGGGACAGCGCAATCTCTGAAGCTTTCTTT.

This clonotype was counted only a few times. The rearrangement links TRBV7-9 to TRBJ1-1; 8 bases line up with TRBD1. The CDR3 length is 12 residues. Losses at the gene ends were 5 bases for V and 6 bases for J; bases not matched to a gene: 2. Germline V gene sequence: CDR1 SEHNR, CDR2 FQNEAQ (reference sequence). DNA of the CDR3: TGTGCCAGCAGCGAGGACAGGGCTGAAGCTTTCTTT. Protein product: CASSEDRAEAFF.

The rearrangement links TRBV7-9 to TRBJ2-2; D remains ambiguous. The CDR3 totals 13 residues. Germline CDR1 and CDR2: SEHNR and FQNEAQ (reference sequence). V lost 8 bases, J lost 1 base, and 8 bases lay in between. The CDR3 here is CASLQENTGELFF. DNA for the CDR3: TGTGCCAGCCTCCAAGAGAACACCGGGGAGCTGTTTTTT.

This clonotype has more than one count but fewer than ten. The genes are TRBV28 and TRBJ2-5; no clear D. The germline V and J ends were trimmed by 3 bases and 1 base, with 12 bases remaining between them. Per the germline V gene, CDR1 is MDHEN and CDR2 is SYDVKM. The CDR3 loop spans 15 amino acids. CDR3 loop: CASSLAEPFQETQYF. The CDR3 DNA reads TGTGCCAGCAGTTTGGCGGAACCATTCCAAGAGACCCAGTACTTC. Using reference TRBV28 and TRBJ2-5 for the parts outside the CDR3, the full variable domain is DVKVTQSSRYLVKRTGEKVFLECVQDMDHENMFWYRQDPGLGLRLIYFSYDVKMKEKGDIPEGYSVSREKKERFSLILESASTNQTSMYLCASSLAEPFQETQYFGPGTRLLVL.

This clonotype was seen at least ten times. The chain uses TRBV4-1 and TRBJ2-7; 8 nucleotides align to TRBD2. Germline lookup yields CDR1 MGHRA and CDR2 YSYEKL. The length of the CDR3 is 15 residues. V trimming: 1 base; J trimming: 3 bases; junction bases outside the gene matches: 5. The chain's CDR3 is CASSQGAGGYYEQYF. CDR3 in DNA: TGCGCCAGCAGCCAAGGGGCGGGGGGTTACTACGAGCAGTACTTC.

Ten or more counts support this clonotype. The chain uses TRBV29-1 and TRBJ1-1, with D unresolved. This CDR3 spans 13 amino acids. Trimming took 3 bases from V and 2 from J, leaving 10 bases between them. Germline V gene data show CDR1 as SQVTM and CDR2 as ANQGSEA. In DNA form, the CDR3 reads TGCAGCGTTGAGATAGGGATAAACACTGAAGCTTTCTTT. Protein: CSVEIGINTEAFF.

This clonotype has a count of ten or more. This chain uses TRBV20-1 with TRBJ2-1, with 7 positions matching TRBD2. This CDR3 is 17 amino acids long. Germline loops: CDR1 DFQATT, CDR2 SNEGSKA (reference sequence). The V segment lost 0 bases and the J segment 4 bases; nucleotides outside the gene matches: 12. The CDR3 loop is CSARDLLGSGDYNEQFF. DNA for the CDR3: TGCAGTGCTAGAGATTTACTAGGCAGCGGGGATTACAATGAGCAGTTCTTC.

The chain carries TRBV10-3 and TRBJ2-2; unclear D gene. V was trimmed by 2 bases and J by 1 base, leaving 5 bases between them. Germline values: CDR1 ENHRY, CDR2 SYGVKD. The CDR3 length is 14 residues. The CDR3 nucleotides are TGTGCCATCAGTGAGATGCTGAACACCGGGGAGCTGTTTTTT. Translated: CAISEMLNTGELFF.